This T cell receptor (beta chain) emerged from a study of shared clonotypes between healthy human individuals. The protocol was immunoSEQ multiplex PCR, while the TCRdb copy is restricted to in-frame clones and leaves out a portion. The data hold about a million clones, with about 72% observed a single time. Donors comprised healthy HIV-negative adults lacking recent acute infections or vaccinations. Whole-study findings and limits: Between a handful of donors, naive CD4 clonotypes were shared at a level of about 5%. Genetic and exposure-history diversity was limited by the few donors.

V was shortened by 7 bases and J by 3 bases, with 7 bases between the two germline ends. The CDR3 length is 11 residues. The germline V gene has CDR1 SNHLY and CDR2 FYNNEI. Turning to this clone: Its antigen is not identified. This same CDR3 is encoded by further DNA sequences in the sample.

This chain joins TRBV2 and TRBJ2-7; the D is unclear. The TCR was taken from a man between 18 and 29 years old in good health. Some clones in this sample may be carry-over from other donors' samples. Material: memory CD4+ T cells from PBMCs. Subset here: CD45RA-negative fraction. CDR3 nucleotides: TGTGCCAGCATCAGGAGCTACGAGCAGTACTTC. This codes for CASIRSYEQYF.